The clone carrying this TCR beta chain has more than one count but fewer than ten. The antigen is unknown. Built from TCR beta cDNA, the libraries had unique molecular identifiers in them. A population of about 1 to 11 million T cells gave rise to 400,000 to 550,000 cDNA molecules. TCRdb reanalysed the PCR reads using MiXCR and keeps one entry per CDR3 protein. The sample yields some 450,000 distinct CDR3 sequences, under 55% seen once. These data are taken from a study of post-analysis software for immune sequencing data. General observations from the study: Controls showed lower frequencies than patients for roughly five TRBV segments, and TRBV5-6, TRBV5-1 and TRBV20-1 were among these.

Germline loops: CDR1 SGHRS, CDR2 YFSETQ. This CDR3 contains 15 residues. The genes are TRBV5-1 and TRBJ2-5, with 10 nucleotides matching TRBD1. TRBJ2-7 matches the DNA end more closely, so the J call is doubtful. What was sequenced was blood. This receptor was obtained from a girl under 18 with multiple sclerosis. CDR3 region: CASSLERTGGYEQYF. In DNA form, the CDR3 reads TGCGCCAGCAGCTTGGAAAGGACAGGGGGCTACGAGCAGTACTTC.